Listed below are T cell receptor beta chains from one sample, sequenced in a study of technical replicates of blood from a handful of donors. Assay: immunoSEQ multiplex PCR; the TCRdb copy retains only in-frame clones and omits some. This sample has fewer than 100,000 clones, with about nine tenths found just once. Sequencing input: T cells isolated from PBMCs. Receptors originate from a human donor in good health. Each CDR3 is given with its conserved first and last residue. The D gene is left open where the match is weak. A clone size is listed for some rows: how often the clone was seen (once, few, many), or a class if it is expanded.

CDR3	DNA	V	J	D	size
CASSVAATSSGYEQFF	TGTGCCAGCAGCGTAGCCGCGACTAGCTCTGGCTATGAGCAGTTCTTC	TRBV9	TRBJ2-1	TRBD2	.
CASSLYSSRDTQYF	TGTGCCAGCAGTTTGTACTCTTCTAGGGATACGCAGTATTTT	TRBV27	TRBJ2-3	.	.
CASSLSGTSGSKYEQFF	TGTGCCAGCAGCTTAAGTGGGACTAGCGGGAGTAAGTATGAGCAGTTCTTC	TRBV9	TRBJ2-1	TRBD2	.
CASSQEGDFRVYGYTF	TGTGCCAGCAGCCAAGAAGGCGACTTCAGAGTCTATGGCTACACCTTC	TRBV4-2	TRBJ1-2	.	.
CASSFRDTEAFF	TGTGCCAGTAGTTTCCGGGACACTGAAGCTTTCTTT	TRBV19	TRBJ1-1	.	few
CATSKNRGTQYF	TGTGCCACCAGCAAAAACAGGGGGACCCAGTACTTC	TRBV15	TRBJ2-5	TRBD1	.
CASSQDILSEAFF	TGTGCCAGCAGCCAGGACATACTCTCTGAAGCTTTCTTT	TRBV16	TRBJ1-1	.	.
CASSIDPRGIYNEQFF	TGTGCCAGTAGTATAGATCCCCGCGGGATTTACAATGAGCAGTTCTTC	TRBV19	TRBJ2-1	.	.
CASRFQTSGSYEQYF	TGCGCCAGCAGATTCCAGACTAGCGGGAGCTACGAGCAGTACTTC	TRBV5-1	TRBJ2-7	TRBD2	.
CASTLGAANTGELFF	TGTGCCAGCACCCTTGGGGCTGCGAACACCGGGGAGCTGTTTTTT	TRBV11-2	TRBJ2-2	.	.
CASSYGVSDEQFF	TGTGCCAGCAGTTATGGAGTATCAGATGAGCAGTTCTTC	TRBV6-5	TRBJ2-1	.	.
CAWSAFYEQYF	TGTGCCTGGAGTGCCTTCTACGAGCAGTACTTC	TRBV30	TRBJ2-7	.	.
CASSIPGLTDTQYF	TGTGCCAGTAGTATTCCGGGACTCACAGATACGCAGTATTTT	TRBV19	TRBJ2-3	.	.
CASSQDAISRLTDTQYF	TGCGCCAGCAGCCAAGACGCTATCAGCAGACTCACAGATACGCAGTATTTT	TRBV4-1	TRBJ2-3	.	once
CASSWASGRPDTQYF	TGTGCCAGCAGCTGGGCTAGCGGGAGACCAGATACGCAGTATTTT	TRBV7-6	TRBJ2-3	TRBD2	.